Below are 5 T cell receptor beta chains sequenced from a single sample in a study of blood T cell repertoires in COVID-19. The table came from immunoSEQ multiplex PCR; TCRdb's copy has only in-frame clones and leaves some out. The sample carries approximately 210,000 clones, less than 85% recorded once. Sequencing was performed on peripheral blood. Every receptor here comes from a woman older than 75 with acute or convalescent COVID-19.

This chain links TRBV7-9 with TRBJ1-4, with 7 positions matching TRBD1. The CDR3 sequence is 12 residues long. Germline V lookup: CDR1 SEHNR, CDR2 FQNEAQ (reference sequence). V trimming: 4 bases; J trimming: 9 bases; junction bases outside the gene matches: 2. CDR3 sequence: CASSWTGKKLFF. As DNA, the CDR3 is TGTGCCAGCAGCTGGACAGGAAAAAAACTGTTTTTT.

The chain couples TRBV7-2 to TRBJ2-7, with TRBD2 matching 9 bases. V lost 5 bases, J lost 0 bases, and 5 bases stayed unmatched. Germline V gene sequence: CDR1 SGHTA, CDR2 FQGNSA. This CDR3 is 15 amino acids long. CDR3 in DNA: TGTGCCAGCAGCAAACCGGGACTAGCCTCCTACGAGCAGTACTTC. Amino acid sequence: CASSKPGLASYEQYF.

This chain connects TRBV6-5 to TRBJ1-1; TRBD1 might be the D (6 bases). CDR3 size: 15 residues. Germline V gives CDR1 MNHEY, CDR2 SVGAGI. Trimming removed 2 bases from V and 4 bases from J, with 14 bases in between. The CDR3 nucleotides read TGTGCCAGCAGTTACGGCCACGGGGGGCGCACTGAAGCTTTCTTT. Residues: CASSYGHGGRTEAFF.

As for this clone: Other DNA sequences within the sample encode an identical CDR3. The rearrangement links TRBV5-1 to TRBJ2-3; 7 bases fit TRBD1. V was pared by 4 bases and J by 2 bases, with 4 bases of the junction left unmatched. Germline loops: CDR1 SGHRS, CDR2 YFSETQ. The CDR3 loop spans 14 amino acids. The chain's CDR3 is CASSPGQNTDTQYF. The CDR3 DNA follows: TGCGCCAGCAGCCCGGGACAGAACACAGATACGCAGTATTTT.

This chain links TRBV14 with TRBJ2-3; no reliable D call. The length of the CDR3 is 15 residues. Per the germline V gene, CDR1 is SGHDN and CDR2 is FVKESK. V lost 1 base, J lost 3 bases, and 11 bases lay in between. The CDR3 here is CASSQGIRQTDTQYF. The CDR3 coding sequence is TGTGCCAGCAGCCAAGGAATTAGACAAACAGATACGCAGTATTTT.